The 15 T cell receptor beta chains listed next were all sequenced from one sample in a study of blood T cell repertoires in COVID-19. Generated by immunoSEQ multiplex PCR, the TCRdb table keeps only in-frame clones and is missing some. The sample carries over 15,000 clones, more than 75% recorded once. The material sequenced was peripheral blood. The source is a human donor in a cohort sampled during active COVID-19.

This chain uses TRBV5-8 with TRBJ1-3; D gene ambiguous. V shed 2 bases and J shed 0 bases, with 3 bases lying between them. Germline CDR1 reads SGHTS; CDR2 reads YDEGEE. The CDR3 is 13 residues long. The CDR3 loop is CASSFYSGNTIYF. CDR3 bases: TGTGCCAGCAGCTTCTACTCTGGAAACACCATATATTTT.

The genes are TRBV5-4 and TRBJ1-2; tentatively, D is TRBD1 (6 bases). Trimming shortened V by 2 bases and J by 8 bases, and 10 bases separated the two germline ends. CDR3 size: 12 residues. Germline V gene data show CDR1 as SGHNT and CDR2 as YYREEE (reference sequence). The CDR3 sequence is CASSLDRKGYTF. CDR3 sequence (DNA): TGTGCCAGCAGCTTAGACAGGAAGGGCTACACCTTC.

The DNA for the CDR3 is TGTGCCAGCAGCTTAGTTAGGGGGAGCACAGATACGCAGTATTTT. It codes for CASSLVRGSTDTQYF. The V gene is TRBV7-2, the J gene TRBJ2-3, with D perhaps TRBD1 (6 bases). Germline V gene sequence: CDR1 SGHTA, CDR2 FQGNSA. The CDR3 runs 15 residues. The ends were cut back, 1 base at V and 0 bases at J, with 8 bases in the middle.

The rearrangement uses TRBV7-2 and TRBJ1-5; 8 bases match TRBD1. The germline V gene has CDR1 SGHTA and CDR2 FQGNSA. This CDR3 region has 15 residues. Losses at the gene ends were 1 base for V and 4 bases for J; bases not matched to a gene: 3. The CDR3 DNA follows: TGTGCCAGCAGCTTAGACCAGGGGGCTAATCAGCCCCAGCATTTT. Amino acids: CASSLDQGANQPQHF.

This rearrangement joins TRBV7-9 to TRBJ1-1; a weak D match, TRBD1 (6 bases). The CDR3 has 15 residues. CDR1 is SEHNR and CDR2 is FQNEAQ in the germline V gene (reference sequence). The ends were cut back, 3 bases at V and 5 bases at J, with 16 bases in the middle. CDR3 region: CASSFRQAGKTEAFF. In nucleotides, the CDR3 is TGTGCCAGCAGCTTCAGACAGGCAGGGAAGACTGAAGCTTTCTTT.

CDR3 bases: TGTGCCAGCAGCACACTAGCTCGGGAGACCCAGTACTTC. Protein: CASSTLARETQYF. The chain is built from TRBV7-3 and TRBJ2-5, with D perhaps TRBD2 (6 bases). V shed 5 bases and J shed 5 bases, with 12 bases lying between them. Per germline, CDR1 SGHTA and CDR2 FQGTGA. The CDR3 runs 13 residues.

V gene TRBV6-5 combines with J gene TRBJ2-1; 7 positions match TRBD1. This CDR3 has 16 residues. The germline V gene has CDR1 MNHEY and CDR2 SVGAGI. V dropped 2 bases and J dropped 0; count of bases not matched to a gene: 4. The CDR3 region is CASSYVTGSSYNEQFF. DNA for the CDR3: TGTGCCAGCAGTTACGTGACAGGGAGCTCCTACAATGAGCAGTTCTTC.

The rearrangement joins TRBV4-3 to TRBJ1-2; D uncertain. Germline-derived CDR1 and CDR2 are LGHNA and YSLEER. The CDR3 length is 13 residues. Trimming removed 2 bases at V and 4 bases at J, with 8 bases between. In DNA, the CDR3 is TGCGCCAGCAGCCAACAACGCGGCTATGGCTACACCTTC. Translating it yields CASSQQRGYGYTF.

CDR3 protein: CASSLLSDSPLHF. CDR3 nucleotide sequence: TGTGCCAGCAGCTTATTGTCCGATTCACCCCTCCACTTT. The chain recombines TRBV7-3 with TRBJ1-6; no definite D call. CDR3 size: 13 residues. With 2 bases removed from V and 8 bases from J, the gap between germline ends came to 7 bases. Germline lookup yields CDR1 SGHTA and CDR2 FQGTGA.

The gene calls are TRBV15 and TRBJ2-5, with D unclear. CDR1 and CDR2 (germline): LNHNV, YYDKDF (reference sequence). The CDR3 runs 12 residues. Trimming cost V 1 base and J 5 bases, with 5 bases left between them. The CDR3 coding sequence is TGTGCCACCAGCAGAGTTATGGAGACCCAGTACTTC. Residues: CATSRVMETQYF.

The J gene is TRBJ1-1, the V gene TRBV5-6; TRBD1 matches 10 bases. The V gene end was trimmed by 4 bases and the J gene end by 3 bases; junction bases not matched to a gene: 6. The CDR3 has 15 residues. Germline lookup yields CDR1 SGHDT and CDR2 YYEEEE. CDR3 region: CASSPRQGAYTEAFF. DNA for the CDR3: TGTGCCAGCAGCCCACGACAGGGGGCGTACACTGAAGCTTTCTTT.

The gene calls are TRBV7-2 and TRBJ2-5, with D hard to call. Germline lookup yields CDR1 SGHTA and CDR2 FQGNSA. V was cut by 3 bases and J by 1 base, with 6 bases left in between. There are 13 residues in the CDR3. For the CDR3, the DNA is TGTGCCAGCAGCTTGACTCCCCAAGAGACCCAGTACTTC. Translating gives CASSLTPQETQYF.

This chain uses TRBV5-1 with TRBJ1-3; 9 bases match TRBD1. The V gene's germline CDR1 is SGHRS and CDR2 YFSETQ. J was trimmed by 3 bases and V by 4 bases; bases with no gene match: 2. CDR3 length equals 14 residues. In DNA, the CDR3 is TGCGCCAGCAGCGTGGACAGGGGTGGAAACACCATATATTTT. Amino acids: CASSVDRGGNTIYF.

The rearrangement joins TRBV11-2 to TRBJ2-5; possibly TRBD2 for D (6 bases). Deletions cut 1 base from V and 8 bases from J, with 14 bases between. CDR3 length: 14 amino acids. Germline loops: CDR1 SGHAT, CDR2 FQNNGV. CDR3 coding DNA: TGTGCCAGCAGCTTAGCGGGGAGGCGAGGAACCCAGTACTTC. Amino acids: CASSLAGRRGTQYF.

V and J are TRBV4-2 and TRBJ1-2, with TRBD1 as a possible D gene (6 bases). The CDR3 contains 14 residues. Trimming removed 1 base from V and 3 bases from J, with 9 bases in between. Germline V CDR1 and CDR2: LGHNA, YNFKEQ. The CDR3 DNA reads TGTGCCAGCAGCCAAGTGGACAGATACTATGGCTACACCTTC. This codes for CASSQVDRYYGYTF.